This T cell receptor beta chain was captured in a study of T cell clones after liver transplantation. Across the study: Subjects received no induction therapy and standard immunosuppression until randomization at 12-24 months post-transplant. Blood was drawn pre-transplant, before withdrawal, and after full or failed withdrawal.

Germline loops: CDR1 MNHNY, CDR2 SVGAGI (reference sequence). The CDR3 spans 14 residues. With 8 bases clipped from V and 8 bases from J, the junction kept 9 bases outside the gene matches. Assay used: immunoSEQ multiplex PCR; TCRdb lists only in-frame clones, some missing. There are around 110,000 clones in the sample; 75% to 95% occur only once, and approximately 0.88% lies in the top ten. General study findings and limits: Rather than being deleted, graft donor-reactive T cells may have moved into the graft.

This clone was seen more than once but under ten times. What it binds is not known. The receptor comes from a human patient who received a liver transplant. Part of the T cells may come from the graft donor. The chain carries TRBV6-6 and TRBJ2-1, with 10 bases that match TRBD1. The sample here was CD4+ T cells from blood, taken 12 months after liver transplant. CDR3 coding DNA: TGTGCCAGCTCCGGGACAGGGGTTTGGGATGAGCAGTTCTTC. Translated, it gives CASSGTGVWDEQFF.